This entry is about one T cell receptor (beta chain). Its matching antigen is unknown. By way of CD45RO/CCR7/CD25/CD127/CD95/CD27, the CD4+ regulatory, stem cell-like memory, central memory and naive cells were sorted. The record originates from a study of beta chain features in type 1 diabetes. Regarding the study as a whole: Sequencing of cDNA might inflate the share of cells that strongly express TCR. When Type 1 diabetes patients were examined, their TCRB CDR3s proved moderately but significantly shorter in all four CD4+ subsets. The question of HLA type influencing TCRB rearrangement was one that remained unresolved here.

V dropped 3 bases and J dropped 2 bases, with 4 bases sitting between them. Per the germline V gene, CDR1 is GTSNPN and CDR2 is SVGIG (reference sequence). CDR3 length: 11 residues. Expressed TCRB transcripts were sequenced after all isolated RNA was converted to cDNA. Profiling relied on immunoSEQ multiplex PCR, and the TCRdb table lists in-frame clones only, not all of them. The data hold some 150,000 clones, with approximately 10% observed a single time. The sequenced material came from central memory CD4+ T cells from blood. This chain uses TRBV30 with TRBJ1-2; D remains unclear. The TCR sequence derives from a man aged 18 to 35 in good health. This CDR3 is CAWSPNYGYTF. CDR3 DNA sequence: TGTGCCTGGAGCCCAAACTATGGCTACACCTTC.